The sequence of this T cell receptor beta chain was determined in a study of CXCR3-negative and CXCR3-positive naive CD8 T cells. By frequency, this clonotype registers medium-sized. Its antigen is as yet unknown. The authors made the TRB cDNA libraries by 5' RACE using UMI labels. TCRdb reanalyzed the 5' RACE reads, giving one entry per CDR3 protein sequence and no DNA. The sample table includes more than 7,000 distinct CDR3 sequences. The CDR3 has 15 residues. Germline V gene sequence: CDR1 MDHEN, CDR2 SYDVKM. Broader study findings: The study found more hydrophobic TRB CDR3s in CXCR3-positive naive cells than in CXCR3-negative naive cells.

The specimen was naive CXCR3- CD8+ T cells from blood. Subset meaning: CD45RO-CCR7+CD27+CD95- naive CD8+ T cells lacking CXCR3 (TNR3-). The receptor comes from a human donor in good health. Some clones in this sample may be carry-over from other donors' samples. The chain couples TRBV28 to TRBJ2-1. CDR3 amino acids: CASSSNFHSGNEQFF.